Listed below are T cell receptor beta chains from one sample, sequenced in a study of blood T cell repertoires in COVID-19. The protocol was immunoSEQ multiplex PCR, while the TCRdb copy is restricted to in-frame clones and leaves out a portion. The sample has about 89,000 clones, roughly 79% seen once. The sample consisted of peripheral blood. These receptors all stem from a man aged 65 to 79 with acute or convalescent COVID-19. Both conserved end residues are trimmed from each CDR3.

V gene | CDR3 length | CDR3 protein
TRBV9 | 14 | ASSSRALAGGETQY
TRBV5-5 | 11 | ASSSGGFTEAF
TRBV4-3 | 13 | ASSQDGGSNQPQH
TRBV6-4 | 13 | ASSREGAWTGELF
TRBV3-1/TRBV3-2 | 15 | ASSQDGRGFTNEKLF
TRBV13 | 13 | ASRRTGSYNSPLH
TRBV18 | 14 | ASSPSARGVDSEAF
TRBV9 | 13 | ASSDKSGGNTEAF
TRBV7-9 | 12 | ASSLMAGALEQF
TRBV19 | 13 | ASKGLEPTNEKLF
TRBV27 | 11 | ASRGTAKYEQY
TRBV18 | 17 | ASSPPSWAGGDSGNTIY
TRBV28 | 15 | ASSSLQGAMMNTEAF
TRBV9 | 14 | ASSVGGGGRGEPQY
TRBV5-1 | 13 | ASSLRPGQGNEQF
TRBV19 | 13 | ASSERGGISYEQY
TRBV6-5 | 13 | ASAPPGGGGQPQH
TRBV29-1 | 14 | SVEGTSGGLGDTQY
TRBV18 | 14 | ASSPGTGNGLYGYT
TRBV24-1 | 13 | ATSDSGVEYNEQF
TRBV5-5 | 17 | ASSLYVRASGPNTGELF
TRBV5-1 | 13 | ASSLEAQGTDTQY
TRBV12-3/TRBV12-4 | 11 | ASSLASVDTQY
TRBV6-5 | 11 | ASTTGLGQPQH
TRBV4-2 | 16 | ASSQDPLSSGRALEQF
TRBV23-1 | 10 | ASSHLYQPQH
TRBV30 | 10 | AWSGQSVPQH
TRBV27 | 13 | ASSSSPSKTGIQY
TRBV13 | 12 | ASSHLWPNTEAF
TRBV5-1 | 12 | ASSPGTEIEKLF
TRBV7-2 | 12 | ASSSQLATDTQY
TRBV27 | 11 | ASSFRERGEQY
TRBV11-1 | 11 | ASSPRETTEAF
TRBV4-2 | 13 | ASSQTQDYNSPLH
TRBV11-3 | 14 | ASSSGRTSQDNEQF
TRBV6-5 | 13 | ASRSEGAANTEAF
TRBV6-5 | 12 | ASRNGQGAFGYT
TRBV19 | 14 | ASSSSGVLRNQPQH
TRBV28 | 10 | ASSSAGKGYT
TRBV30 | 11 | AWSGSTEQPQH
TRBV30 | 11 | AWSLPSLNEQF
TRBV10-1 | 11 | ASSLRKEAKQY
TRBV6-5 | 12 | ASSTTTRLVEQF
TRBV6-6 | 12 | ASSSTERNEKLF
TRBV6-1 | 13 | ASSEARLGGTEAF
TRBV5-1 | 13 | ASSGQAGGGGTYT
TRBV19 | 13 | ASRTQGFPYNEQF
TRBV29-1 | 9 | SVVIYNEQF
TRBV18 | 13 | ASSPPGGGNQPQH
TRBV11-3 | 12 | ASSLGGGTDTQY
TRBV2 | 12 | ASSERSDGEGYT
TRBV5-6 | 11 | ASADRNNEKLF
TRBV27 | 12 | ASSLGQNPNEQY
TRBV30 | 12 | AWSRLENTDTQY
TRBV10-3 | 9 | AISASSEQY
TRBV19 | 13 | ASSIEGGGSQPQH
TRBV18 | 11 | ASSPNRDQPQH
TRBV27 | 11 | ASSLTGVETQY
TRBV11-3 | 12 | ASSERTGAGEAF
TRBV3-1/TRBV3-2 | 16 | ASSQEFRTSGGEETQY